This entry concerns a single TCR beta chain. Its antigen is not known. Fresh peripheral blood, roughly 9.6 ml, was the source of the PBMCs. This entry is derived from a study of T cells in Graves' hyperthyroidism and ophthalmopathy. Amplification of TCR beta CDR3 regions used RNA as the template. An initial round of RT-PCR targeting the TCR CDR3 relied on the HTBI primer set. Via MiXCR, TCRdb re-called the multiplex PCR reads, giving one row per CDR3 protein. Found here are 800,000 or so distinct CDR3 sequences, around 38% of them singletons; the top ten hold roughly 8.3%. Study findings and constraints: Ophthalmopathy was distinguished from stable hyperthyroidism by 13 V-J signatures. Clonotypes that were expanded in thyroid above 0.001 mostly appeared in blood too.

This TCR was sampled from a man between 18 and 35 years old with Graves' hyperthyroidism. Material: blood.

The CDR3 sequence is CSVEGQTGNTIYF. The CDR3 nucleotides read TGCAGCGTTGAAGGACAGACTGGAAACACCATATATTTT. The chain links TRBV29-1 to TRBJ1-3, with a tentative D call TRBD1 (5 bases). V lost 1 base and J 2 bases, leaving 6 bases between the germline ends. CDR1 SQVTM and CDR2 ANQGSEA come from the germline V gene. This CDR3 has 13 amino acids.